Here is one T cell receptor (beta chain) with its context. The sample belongs to a study of cytomegalovirus exposure and HLA in healthy donors. Germline V gene data show CDR1 as ENHRY and CDR2 as SYGVKD. This CDR3 comprises 13 residues. Deletions cut 3 bases from V and 8 bases from J, with 11 bases between. Method: immunoSEQ multiplex PCR; TCRdb's copy keeps in-frame clones and lacks some. The data hold about 160,000 clones, with approximately 88% observed a single time. The chain couples TRBV10-3 to TRBJ1-3; D is uncertain. The source material was PBMCs. This receptor was taken from a man aged 25-40 years in good health and CMV-seropositive. The DNA for the CDR3 is TGTGCCATCAGTGACCCCACCGGGGACACCATATATTTT. Translated, it gives CAISDPTGDTIYF.